This TCR beta chain was obtained from a study of CD8+ T cells in alopecia areata. About the research overall: Approximately 7-10-week-old female C3H/HeJ mice were grafted with skin from spontaneously alopecic approximately 6-13-month-old C3H/HeJ graft donors.

CDR1 is NSHNY, CDR2 SYGAGN, per germline. The CDR3 runs 16 residues. With 0 bases removed from V and 4 bases from J, the gap between germline ends came to 14 bases. After pooling, cutaneous lymph node cells were sorted with CD4, CD8alpha, NKG2D, NKG2ACE and other markers. As regards this clone: Here the gene names and germline are mouse. The read ends 4 residues shy of where the CDR3 ends; the end is completed using the germline J gene.

RNA was isolated and reverse transcribed to cDNA, the sequencing template. TCRdb's table, derived via immunoSEQ multiplex PCR, lists solely in-frame clones and lacks some. Observed are 250,000 or so clones, no singletons, with the top ten taking more than 0.95%. The clonotype originates from a C3H/HeJ mouse with alopecia areata. The strain's MHC: H2-k. Material for sequencing was CD4+ T cells sorted from a lymph node. The chain has TRBV13-1 and TRBJ2-1; D might be TRBD2 (6 bases). The CDR3 loop reads CASSDASGLFYAEQFF. The CDR3 DNA, read in part, is TGTGCCAGCAGTGATGCATCGGGACTTTTTTATGCT.